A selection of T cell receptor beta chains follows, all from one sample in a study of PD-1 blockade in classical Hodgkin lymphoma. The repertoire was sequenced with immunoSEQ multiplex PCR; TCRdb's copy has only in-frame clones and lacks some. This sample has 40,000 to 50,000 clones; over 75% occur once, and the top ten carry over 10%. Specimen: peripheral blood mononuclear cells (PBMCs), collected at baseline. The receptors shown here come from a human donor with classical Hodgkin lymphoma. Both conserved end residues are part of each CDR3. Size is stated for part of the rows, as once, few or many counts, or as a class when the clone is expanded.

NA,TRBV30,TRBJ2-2,CAGDRGGGELFF
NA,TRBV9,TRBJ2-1,CASSRTGGYNEQFF
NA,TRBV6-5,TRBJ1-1,CASSYVGSSGGAFF
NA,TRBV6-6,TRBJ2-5,CASSYSESKTQYF
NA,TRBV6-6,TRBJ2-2,CASSYFNTGELFF
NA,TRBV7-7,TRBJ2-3,CASSLRPFYADTQYF
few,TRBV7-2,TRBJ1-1,CASSLEGGLNTEAFF
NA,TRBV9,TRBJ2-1,CASSAPELRDEQFF
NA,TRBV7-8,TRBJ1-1,CASSFPGQGRRHTEAFF
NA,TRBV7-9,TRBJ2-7,CASSFRLADSYEQYF
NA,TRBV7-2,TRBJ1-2,CASTLQGFYGYTF
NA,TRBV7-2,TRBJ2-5,CASSLGTGSRETQYF
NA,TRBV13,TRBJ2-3,CASSPQGRPLADTQYF
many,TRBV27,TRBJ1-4,CASRSIRANEKLFF
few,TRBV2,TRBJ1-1,CASSNGGTEAFF
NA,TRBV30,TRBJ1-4,CAWRDRPGEKLFF
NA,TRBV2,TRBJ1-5,CASRGDRQGNQPQHF
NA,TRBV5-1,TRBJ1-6,CASSLLDGYSPLHF
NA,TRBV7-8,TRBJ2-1,CASSWDGTSNEQFF
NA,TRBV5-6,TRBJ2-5,CASSLEDRGRETQYF
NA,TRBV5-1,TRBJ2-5,CASSLGPSGVQETQYF
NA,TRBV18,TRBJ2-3,CASSRGFTDTQYF
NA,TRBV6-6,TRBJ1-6,CASGVGDSPLHF
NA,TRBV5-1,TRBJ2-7,CASSLVTGNYEQYF
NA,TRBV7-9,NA,CASSFSEDEQYF
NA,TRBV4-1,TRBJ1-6,CASSQGGRNSPLHF
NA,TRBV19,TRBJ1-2,CASSLGTGSFGYTF
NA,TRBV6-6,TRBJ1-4,CASSSAEKLFF
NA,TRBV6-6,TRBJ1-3,CASSRTGPADTIYF
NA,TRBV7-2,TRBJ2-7,CASSLYYEQYF
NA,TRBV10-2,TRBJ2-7,CASSESESYEQYF
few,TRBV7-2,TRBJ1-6,CASSREGQGNSPLHF
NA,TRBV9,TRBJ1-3,CASSVDLSGNTIYF
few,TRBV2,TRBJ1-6,CASRAGYWGLHF
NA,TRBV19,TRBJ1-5,CASSAQGAMSNQPQHF
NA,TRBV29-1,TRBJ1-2,CSVVGGIYGYTF
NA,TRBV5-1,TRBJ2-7,CASSIQEGADEQYF
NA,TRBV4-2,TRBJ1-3,CASSPRGGEGAGNTIYF
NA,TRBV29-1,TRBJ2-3,CSVELGGGRQYF
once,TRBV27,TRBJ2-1,CASSLGPGTKYNEQFF
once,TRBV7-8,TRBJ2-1,CASSSQGAVYNEQFF
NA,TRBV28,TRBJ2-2,CASSLVRGNTGELFF
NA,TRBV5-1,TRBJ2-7,CASSSPSYEQYF
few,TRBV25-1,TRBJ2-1,CASSEATGEGMYNEQFF
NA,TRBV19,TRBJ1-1,CASSPLTGVVTEAFF
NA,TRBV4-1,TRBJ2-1,CASTPSGRGPYNEQFF
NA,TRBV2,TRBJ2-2,CASSPIVNTGELFF
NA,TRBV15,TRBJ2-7,CATSRDRAGAGEQYF
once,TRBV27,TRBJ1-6,CASSSDRYTPLHF
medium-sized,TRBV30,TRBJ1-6,CAYSRGTDNSPLHF